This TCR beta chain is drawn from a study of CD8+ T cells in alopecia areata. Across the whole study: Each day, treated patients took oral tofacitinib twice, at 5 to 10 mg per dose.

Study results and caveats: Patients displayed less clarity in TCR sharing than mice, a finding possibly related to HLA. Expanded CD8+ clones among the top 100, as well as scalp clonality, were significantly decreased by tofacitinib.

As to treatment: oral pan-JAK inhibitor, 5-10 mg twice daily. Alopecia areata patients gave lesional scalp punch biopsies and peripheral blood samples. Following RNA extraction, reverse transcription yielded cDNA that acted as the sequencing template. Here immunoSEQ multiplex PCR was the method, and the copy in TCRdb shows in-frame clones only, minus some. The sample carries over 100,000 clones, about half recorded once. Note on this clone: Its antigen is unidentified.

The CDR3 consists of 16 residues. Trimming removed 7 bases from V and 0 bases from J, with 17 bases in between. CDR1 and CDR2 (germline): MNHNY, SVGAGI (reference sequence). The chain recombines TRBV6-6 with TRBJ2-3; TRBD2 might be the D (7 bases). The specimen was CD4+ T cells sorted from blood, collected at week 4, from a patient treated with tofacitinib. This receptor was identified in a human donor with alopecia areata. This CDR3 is CASTPYGGPSTDTQYF. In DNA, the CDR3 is TGTGCCAGCACTCCGTACGGGGGGCCTAGCACAGATACGCAGTATTTT.